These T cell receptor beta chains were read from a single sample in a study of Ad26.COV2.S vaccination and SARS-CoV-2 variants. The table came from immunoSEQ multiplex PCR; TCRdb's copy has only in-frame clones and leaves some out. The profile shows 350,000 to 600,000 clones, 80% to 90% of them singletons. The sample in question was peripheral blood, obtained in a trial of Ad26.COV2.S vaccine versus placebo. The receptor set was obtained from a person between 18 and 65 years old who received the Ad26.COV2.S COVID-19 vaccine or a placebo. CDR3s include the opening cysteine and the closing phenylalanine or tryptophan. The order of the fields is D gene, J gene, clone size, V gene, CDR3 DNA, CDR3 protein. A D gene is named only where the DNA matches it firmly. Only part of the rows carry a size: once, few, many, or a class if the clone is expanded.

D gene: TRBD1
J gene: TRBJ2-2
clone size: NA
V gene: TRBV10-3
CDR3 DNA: TGTGCCACCGGCCTCGGGACAGTTAGCACCGGGGAGCTGTTTTTT
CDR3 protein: CATGLGTVSTGELFF

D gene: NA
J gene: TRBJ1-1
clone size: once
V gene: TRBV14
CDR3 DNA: TGTGCCAGCAGCCAAGCCCTCAACCCTGAAGCTTTCTTT
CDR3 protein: CASSQALNPEAFF

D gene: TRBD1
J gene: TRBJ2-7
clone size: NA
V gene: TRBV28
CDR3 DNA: TGTGCCAGCACCTTAGGGACAGGCCCCTTGGGGGAGCAGTACTTC
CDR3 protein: CASTLGTGPLGEQYF

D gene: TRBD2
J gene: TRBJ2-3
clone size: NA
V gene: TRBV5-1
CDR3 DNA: TGCGCCAGCAGCTTGGCACTAGCGGGATCTTCGGATACGCAGTATTTT
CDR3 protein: CASSLALAGSSDTQYF

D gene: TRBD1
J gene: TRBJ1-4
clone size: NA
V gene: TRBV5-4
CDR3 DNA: TGTGCCAGCAGCTTACAGGGGAATGAAAAACTGTTTTTT
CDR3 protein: CASSLQGNEKLFF

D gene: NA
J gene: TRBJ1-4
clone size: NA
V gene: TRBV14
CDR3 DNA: TGTGCCAGCAGCCAAGCGGGCGCGGGGGAAAAACTGTTTTTT
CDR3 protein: CASSQAGAGEKLFF

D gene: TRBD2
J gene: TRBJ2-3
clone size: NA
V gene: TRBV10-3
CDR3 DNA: TGTGCCATCAGTGAAAATAGCGGGGGGACAGATACGCAGTATTTT
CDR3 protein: CAISENSGGTDTQYF

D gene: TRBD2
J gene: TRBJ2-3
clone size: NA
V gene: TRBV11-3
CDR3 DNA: TGTGCCAGCAGCTTAAGCGGGGTCACAGATACGCAGTATTTT
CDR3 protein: CASSLSGVTDTQYF

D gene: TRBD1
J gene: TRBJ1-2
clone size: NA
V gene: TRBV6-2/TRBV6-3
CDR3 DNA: TGTGCCAGCAGTTACATTCCCCGGACAGGTTCTAACTATGGCTACACCTTC
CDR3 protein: CASSYIPRTGSNYGYTF

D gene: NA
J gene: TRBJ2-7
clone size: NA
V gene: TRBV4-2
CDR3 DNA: TGTGCCAGCAGCCAAGTTGACAGCAGGGCTTCCTACGAGCAGTACTTC
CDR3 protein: CASSQVDSRASYEQYF

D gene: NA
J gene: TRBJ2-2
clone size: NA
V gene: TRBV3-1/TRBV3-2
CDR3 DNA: TGTGCCAGCAGCCAAGCCGCGGCGTTTGGGGAGCTGTTTTTT
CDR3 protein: CASSQAAAFGELFF

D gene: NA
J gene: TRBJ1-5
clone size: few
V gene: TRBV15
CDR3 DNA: TGTGCCACCAGCAGGGTTCTAGAAGGTCAGCCCCAGCATTTT
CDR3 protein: CATSRVLEGQPQHF

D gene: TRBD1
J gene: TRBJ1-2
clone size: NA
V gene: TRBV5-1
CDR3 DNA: TGCGCCAGCAGCCCATCAACGGGACAGCTGAACTATGGCTACACCTTC
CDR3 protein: CASSPSTGQLNYGYTF

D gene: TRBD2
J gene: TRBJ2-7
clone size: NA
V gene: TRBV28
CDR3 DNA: TGTGCCAGCAGTTTCGGGGGGTTCTACGAGCAGTACTTC
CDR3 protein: CASSFGGFYEQYF

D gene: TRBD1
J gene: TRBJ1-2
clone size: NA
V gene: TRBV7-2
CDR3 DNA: TGTGCCAGCAGCCCGACGACAGGGAACTATGGCTACACCTTC
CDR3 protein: CASSPTTGNYGYTF

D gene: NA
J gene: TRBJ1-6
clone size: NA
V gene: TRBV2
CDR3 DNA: TGTGCCAGCAGTGAATCTGGACAGCCCAATTCACCCCTCCACTTT
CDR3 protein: CASSESGQPNSPLHF

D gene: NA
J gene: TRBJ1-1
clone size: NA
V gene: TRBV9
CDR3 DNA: TGTGCCAGCAGCCCATCCGGGGGGCTCAACACTGAAGCTTTCTTT
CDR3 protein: CASSPSGGLNTEAFF

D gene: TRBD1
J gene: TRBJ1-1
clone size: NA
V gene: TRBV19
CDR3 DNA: TGTGCCAGTAGCCAACAGGGGGACACTGAAGCTTTCTTT
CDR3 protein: CASSQQGDTEAFF

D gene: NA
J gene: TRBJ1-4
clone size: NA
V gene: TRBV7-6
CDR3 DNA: TGTGCCAGCAGCTTAGTAGAGGAAAAACTGTTTTTT
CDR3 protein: CASSLVEEKLFF

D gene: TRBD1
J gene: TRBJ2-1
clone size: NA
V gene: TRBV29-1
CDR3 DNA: TGCAGCGTCATAAAACAGGGGAGTGGGCAGTTCTTC
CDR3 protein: CSVIKQGSGQFF

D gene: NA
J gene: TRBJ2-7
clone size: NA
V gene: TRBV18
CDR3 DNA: TGTGCCAGCTCGCCGACATTGACCGAGGTTTCCTACGAGCAGTACTTC
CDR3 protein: CASSPTLTEVSYEQYF

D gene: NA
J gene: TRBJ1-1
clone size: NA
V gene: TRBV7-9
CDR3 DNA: TGTGCCAGCAGCCCCACCAAGAACACTGAAGCTTTCTTT
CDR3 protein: CASSPTKNTEAFF

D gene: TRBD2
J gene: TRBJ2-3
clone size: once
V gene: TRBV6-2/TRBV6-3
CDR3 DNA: TGTGCCAGCAGTTACCCGAGCCGAGCAGCGGGGGGGCCGACAGATACGCAGTATTTT
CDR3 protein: CASSYPSRAAGGPTDTQYF

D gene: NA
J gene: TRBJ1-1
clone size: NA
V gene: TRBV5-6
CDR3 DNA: TGTGCCAGCAGCTTGGCTGAAGCTTTCTTT
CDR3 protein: CASSLAEAFF

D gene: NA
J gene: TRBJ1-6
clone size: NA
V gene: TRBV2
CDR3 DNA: TGTGCCAGCAGTTCAAGGGGGGCAGAAACCCTTAATTCACCCCTCCACTTT
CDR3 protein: CASSSRGAETLNSPLHF

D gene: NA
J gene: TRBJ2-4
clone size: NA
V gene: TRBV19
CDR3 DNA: TGTGCCAGTAGTATAGATGGCCAGGGCAGCAAAAACATTCAGTACTTC
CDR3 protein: CASSIDGQGSKNIQYF

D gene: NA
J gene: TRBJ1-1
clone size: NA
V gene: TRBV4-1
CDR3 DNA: TGCGCCAGCAGCCAAGCGAGTCAAGCCACTGAAGCTTTCTTT
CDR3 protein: CASSQASQATEAFF

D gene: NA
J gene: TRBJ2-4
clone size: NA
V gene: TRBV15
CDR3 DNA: TGTGCCACCAGCAGAGATACGCGTCGAGCCAAAAACATTCAGTACTTC
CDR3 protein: CATSRDTRRAKNIQYF

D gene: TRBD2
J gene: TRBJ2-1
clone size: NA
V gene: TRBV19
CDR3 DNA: TGTGCCAGTAGTACCAAACTAGCGGGGGCCTGGGGGGAGCAGTTCTTC
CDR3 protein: CASSTKLAGAWGEQFF

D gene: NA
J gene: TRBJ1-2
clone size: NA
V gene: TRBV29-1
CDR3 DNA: TGCAGCGCCGCATCCGAGCGTACCGGCTACACCTTC
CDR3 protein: CSAASERTGYTF

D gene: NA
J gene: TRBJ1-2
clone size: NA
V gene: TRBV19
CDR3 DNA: TGTGCCAGTAGTATAGATGTTCGGTGGGGAGACGGCTACACCTTC
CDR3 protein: CASSIDVRWGDGYTF

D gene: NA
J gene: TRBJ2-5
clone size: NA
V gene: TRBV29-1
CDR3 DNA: TGCAGCGTTGATTCTCCTAGGCAAGAGACCCAGTACTTC
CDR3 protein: CSVDSPRQETQYF

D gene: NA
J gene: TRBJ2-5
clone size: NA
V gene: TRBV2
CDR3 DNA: TGTGCCAGCAGTGAAGCCCCAGGGGCTCCCCAAGAGACCCAGTACTTC
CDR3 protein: CASSEAPGAPQETQYF

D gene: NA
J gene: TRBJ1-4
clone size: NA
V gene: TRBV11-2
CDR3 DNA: TGTGCCACCGCATCGCTCCGGGACGGGGGAGAAAAACTGTTTTTT
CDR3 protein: CATASLRDGGEKLFF

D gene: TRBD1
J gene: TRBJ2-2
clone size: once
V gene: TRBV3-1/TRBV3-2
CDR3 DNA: TGTGCCAGCAGCCAAGTAACAGGGGTTGCCGGGGAGCTGTTTTTT
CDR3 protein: CASSQVTGVAGELFF

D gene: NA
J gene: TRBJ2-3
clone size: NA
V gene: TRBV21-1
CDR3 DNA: TGTGCCAGCAGCAAGAGCATTGTGGGAACGTTTAACCCCTTATTAGATACGCAGTATTTT
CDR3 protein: CASSKSIVGTFNPLLDTQYF

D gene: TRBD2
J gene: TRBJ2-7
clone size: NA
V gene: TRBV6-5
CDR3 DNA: TGTGCCAGCAGTTATCATGGCGGGAGGGCCTACGAGCAGTACTTC
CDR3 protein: CASSYHGGRAYEQYF

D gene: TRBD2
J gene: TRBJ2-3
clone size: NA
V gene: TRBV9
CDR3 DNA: TGTGCCAGCAACGATAGGGCCGGGACTAGCGGGTCAGATACGCAGTATTTT
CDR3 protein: CASNDRAGTSGSDTQYF

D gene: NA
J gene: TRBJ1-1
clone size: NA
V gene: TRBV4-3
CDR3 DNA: TGCGCCAGCAGCCATTGGGGGGGCACTGAAGCTTTCTTT
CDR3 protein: CASSHWGGTEAFF

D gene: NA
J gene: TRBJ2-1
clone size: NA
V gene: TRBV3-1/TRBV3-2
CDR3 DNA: TGTGCCAGCAGCCCGAATAGCGGCTCCTACAATGAGCAGTTCTTC
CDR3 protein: CASSPNSGSYNEQFF

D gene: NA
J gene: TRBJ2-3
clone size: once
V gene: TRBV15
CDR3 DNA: TGTGCCACCAGCGGCGACCGAGCAGATACGCAGTATTTT
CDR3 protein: CATSGDRADTQYF

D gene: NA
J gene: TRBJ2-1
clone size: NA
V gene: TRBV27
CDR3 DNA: TGTGCCAGCGCGGGACTGAGCTCCTACAATGAGCAGTTCTTC
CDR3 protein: CASAGLSSYNEQFF

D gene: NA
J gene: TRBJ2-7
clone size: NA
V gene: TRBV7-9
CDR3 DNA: TGTGCCAGCAGCTTCAGTAGCTCCTACGAGCAGTACTTC
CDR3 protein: CASSFSSSYEQYF

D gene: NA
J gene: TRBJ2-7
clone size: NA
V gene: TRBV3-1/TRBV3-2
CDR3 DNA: TGTGCCAGCAGCCAAACGGACGGAGGGGAGCAGTACTTC
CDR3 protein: CASSQTDGGEQYF

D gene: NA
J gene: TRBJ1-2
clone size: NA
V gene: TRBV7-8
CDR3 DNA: TGTGCCAGCAGCCCCCTCGGGAGCTATGGCTACACCTTC
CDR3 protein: CASSPLGSYGYTF

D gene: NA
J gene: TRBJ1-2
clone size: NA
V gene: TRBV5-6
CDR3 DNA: TGTGCCAGCAGCCCGTTAGTCGCGGGAGCTAACTATGGCTACACCTTC
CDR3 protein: CASSPLVAGANYGYTF

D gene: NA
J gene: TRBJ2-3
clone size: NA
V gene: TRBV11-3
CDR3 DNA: TGTGCCAGCAGCTTAGTAGGGGGTACCACCACAGATACGCAGTATTTT
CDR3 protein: CASSLVGGTTTDTQYF

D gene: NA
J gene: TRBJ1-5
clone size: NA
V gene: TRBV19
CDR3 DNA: TGTGCCAGTAGAGACCAATCCCTCGGAGGCGGAAACAATCAGCCCCAGCATTTT
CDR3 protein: CASRDQSLGGGNNQPQHF

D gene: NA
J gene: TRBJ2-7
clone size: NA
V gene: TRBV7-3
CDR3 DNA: TGTGCCAGCAGCCTAGGACCGGGTTCAAAGGCCTACGAGCAGTACTTC
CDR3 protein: CASSLGPGSKAYEQYF